The rows below give T cell receptor beta chains drawn from one sample of a study of CD8 T cells in Susac syndrome. MiXCR, applied by TCRdb to the immunoSEQ multiplex PCR reads, yields one record per CDR3 protein. The data hold about 400,000 distinct CDR3 sequences, with more than 80% observed a single time. Sequencing was performed on CD8+ T cells from PBMCs. The receptors stem from a human donor with multiple sclerosis. The conserved cysteine and the conserved F or W are not part of the CDR3 here.

TRBJ1-2	TRBV28	ASSSIRQYYGYT
TRBJ1-2	TRBV28	ASSWADLYGYT
TRBJ1-1	TRBV7-9	ASSLGGVGNFF
TRBJ1-2	TRBV25-1	ASSDWGGKWGGYT
TRBJ2-7	TRBV7-9	ASSLGRSGRGEQY
TRBJ1-2	TRBV4-1	ASSQDGGQGDYGYT
TRBJ2-7	TRBV30	AWSAQGVYEQY
TRBJ1-1	TRBV30	AWTKWKGWTEAF
TRBJ2-5	TRBV5-6	ASSRIAGGRETQY
TRBJ2-3	TRBV7-8	ASSLLYMVEGVGTDTQY
TRBJ1-1	TRBV7-9	ASVAGPLNTEAF
TRBJ2-1	TRBV27	ASSSFRPGLAGYNEQF
TRBJ1-4	TRBV30	AWSVLGQANEKLF
TRBJ2-7	TRBV20-1	SARGAGEQY
TRBJ2-3	TRBV7-6	ASSPLPSSTDTQY
TRBJ1-2	TRBV7-9	ASSQTPVIQGGDGYT
TRBJ2-7	TRBV13	ASSPRGTSSYEQY
TRBJ2-1	TRBV6-1	ASTPPGTGGYNEQF
TRBJ2-3	TRBV28	ASNPGQGPDTQY
TRBJ2-3	TRBV25-1	ASSPGRRDTQY
TRBJ1-5	TRBV5-1	ASSLSTGEPQH
TRBJ1-1	TRBV6-1	ASSDWTGLNTEAF
TRBJ2-1	TRBV12-5	ASGGTAYNEQF
TRBJ2-3	TRBV2	AVTGRRGGTDTQY
TRBJ1-2	TRBV10-3	AISEPHEIRTGTADHTTNYGYT
TRBJ1-1	TRBV29-1	SVEERTGGAYEAF
TRBJ2-3	TRBV12-5	ASGGVGNRADTQY
TRBJ2-7	TRBV9	ASSVVPSYEQY
TRBJ2-5	TRBV6-1	ASRFQGVIEETQY
TRBJ2-7	TRBV27	ASSRDGNYEQY
TRBJ1-4	TRBV7-8	ASSLVVGQGEKLF
TRBJ2-7	TRBV6-1	ASSEAAAYEQY
TRBJ2-5	TRBV3-1	ASSQDSGPPETQY
TRBJ2-5	TRBV2	ASSEGPGGSKTQY
TRBJ2-1	TRBV30	AWSLRAGEQF
TRBJ2-2	TRBV3-1	ASSQDPYPGPVNTGELF
TRBJ2-7	TRBV5-1	ASSLYTGSGEQY
TRBJ2-5	TRBV20-1	SALGRQETQY
TRBJ1-1	TRBV4-1	ASSRGNTEAF
TRBJ1-5	TRBV19	ASSRDGNSNQPQH
TRBJ1-3	TRBV6-1	ASSEAFPVSGNTIY
TRBJ2-5	TRBV27	ASSLSKGGGIETQY
TRBJ2-7	TRBV5-1	ASSSRQGLRYEQY
TRBJ2-2	TRBV12-5	AIGPGELF
TRBJ2-4	TRBV7-2	ASSWDLAKNIQY
TRBJ1-1	TRBV20-1	SARRRDTEAF
TRBJ2-3	TRBV23-1	AIPREPKRSTDTQY
TRBJ1-5	TRBV30	AWSRGQGDQPQH
TRBJ2-7	TRBV3-1	ASSQGDRGYEQY